Following are 31 T cell receptor beta chains from one sample sequenced in a study of PD-1 blockade in mismatch repair-deficient tumors (dated by TCRdb to 2017 to 2019). The protocol used for the library was the immunoSEQ multiplex PCR assay. Here the immuneACCESS table is served through TCRdb, limited to in-frame sequences with V and J called. Missing clones are a known gap in these copies; in checked studies unresolved V genes cover under half, and the rest lacks a known reason. For this sample there are under 150,000 clones; 70% to 90% appear just once. The ten largest clones represent roughly 14% of the sample. The sample was peripheral blood, taken 44 weeks after starting pembrolizumab. The receptors were sampled from an adult with mismatch repair-deficient cancer.

The chain has TRBV5-6 and TRBJ1-1, with D possibly matching TRBD1 (6 bases). This CDR3 has 16 residues. Trimming left V 1 base short and J 4 bases short, with 17 bases between. Germline V gene lookup returns CDR1 SGHDT and CDR2 YYEEEE. In DNA, the CDR3 is TGTGCCAGCAGCTTGTCCGTTCGGGGGCATGGCACTGAAGCTTTCTTT. This codes for CASSLSVRGHGTEAFF.

This clone was counted once. The chain employs TRBV30 and TRBJ1-1; D call uncertain. CDR1 GTSNPN and CDR2 SVGIG come from the germline V gene (reference sequence). Trimming stripped 2 bases from V and 2 bases from J, with 9 bases between. The CDR3 loop spans 13 amino acids. The DNA of the CDR3 is TGTGCCTGGAGTCAGGACGGAAACACTGAAGCTTTCTTT. Its protein product is CAWSQDGNTEAFF. Complete variable domain (other parts from reference TRBV30 and TRBJ1-1): SQTIHQWPATLVQPVGSPLSLECTVEGTSNPNLYWYRQAAGRGLQLLFYSVGIGQISSEVPQNLSASRPQDRQFILSSKKLLLSDSGFYLCAWSQDGNTEAFFGQGTRLTVV.

This rearrangement joins TRBV4-1 to TRBJ2-3; TRBD2 matches at 7 bases. The V gene end was trimmed by 0 bases and the J gene end by 0 bases; junction bases not matched to a gene: 9. The CDR3 is 18 amino acids. Germline values: CDR1 MGHRA, CDR2 YSYEKL. Written as DNA, the CDR3 is TGCGCCAGCAGCCAAGATGGGGGGGTGGGGAGGAGCACAGATACGCAGTATTTT. Its translation: CASSQDGGVGRSTDTQYF.

The rearrangement uses TRBV6-5 and TRBJ2-5; no reliable D call. The CDR3 covers 14 residues. The V end lost 2 bases, the J end lost 2 bases, and 9 bases lay between the germline ends. Germline V gene lookup returns CDR1 MNHEY and CDR2 SVGAGI. The CDR3 is CASSYIGLQETQYF. For the CDR3, the DNA is TGTGCCAGCAGTTACATAGGCTTACAAGAGACCCAGTACTTC.

CDR3 sequence: CASRRGAQNYGYTF. In DNA, the CDR3 is TGTGCCAGCAGGCGTGGGGCTCAAAACTATGGCTACACCTTC. The J gene is TRBJ1-2, the V gene TRBV2, with D possibly being TRBD1 (5 bases). Trimming stripped 6 bases from V and 2 bases from J, with 13 bases between. Germline values: CDR1 SNHLY, CDR2 FYNNEI. This CDR3 has 14 amino acids.

The chain recombines TRBV5-6 with TRBJ2-3; D gene unclear. V was shortened by 4 bases and J by 0 bases, with 12 bases between the two germline ends. CDR1 and CDR2 from the germline V gene are SGHDT and YYEEEE. CDR3 size: 15 residues. Here the CDR3 DNA reads TGTGCCAGCAGCCTACGACACCTCAGCACAGATACGCAGTATTTT. It encodes CASSLRHLSTDTQYF.

The chain links TRBV27 to TRBJ2-6, with D uncertain. Germline CDR1 is MNHEY and CDR2 is SMNVEV (reference sequence). The V end was cut by 2 bases, the J end by 1 base, with 9 bases between. The CDR3 has 16 amino acids. CDR3 nucleotides: TGTGCCAGCAGTTTACTCCTAAGTTCTGGGGCCAACGTCCTGACTTTC. This gives the protein CASSLLLSSGANVLTF.

This clone appeared a few times. V and J are TRBV2 and TRBJ1-2; perhaps TRBD1 as D (6 bases). There are 13 residues in the CDR3. V lost 2 bases and J 4 bases, leaving 8 bases between the germline ends. Germline-derived CDR1 and CDR2 are SNHLY and FYNNEI. CDR3 loop: CASSEQTGYGYTF. The CDR3 bases are TGTGCCAGCAGTGAACAGACAGGCTATGGCTACACCTTC. The full variable domain, in which reference TRBV2 and TRBJ1-2 provide the parts outside the CDR3, is EPEVTQTPSHQVTQMGQEVILRCVPISNHLYFYWYRQILGQKVEFLVSFYNNEISEKSEIFDDQFSVERPDGSNFTLKIRSTKLEDSAMYFCASSEQTGYGYTFGSGTRLTVV.

J is TRBJ2-5 and V is TRBV28; D tentatively reads TRBD1 or TRBD2 (6 bases each). The ends were cut back, 5 bases at V and 2 bases at J, with 12 bases in the middle. Germline lookup yields CDR1 MDHEN and CDR2 SYDVKM. The CDR3 is made up of 14 amino acids. The CDR3: CASSPRGQQETQYF. The CDR3 bases are TGTGCCAGCAGTCCCCGGGGGCAACAAGAGACCCAGTACTTC.

The CDR3 spells CASSLLSGRQETQYF. In nucleotides, the CDR3 is TGTGCCAGCAGCTTACTTTCCGGACGGCAAGAGACCCAGTACTTC. The rearrangement links TRBV11-2 to TRBJ2-5; D is ambiguous. CDR3 size: 15 residues. Trimming left V 2 bases short and J 2 bases short, with 12 bases between. Germline loops: CDR1 SGHAT, CDR2 FQNNGV.

This chain uses TRBV6-5 with TRBJ2-1, with D possibly matching TRBD1 (6 bases). CDR1 is MNHEY, CDR2 SVGAGI, per germline. This CDR3 is 12 amino acids long. Trimming stripped 10 bases from V and 3 bases from J, with 10 bases between. The CDR3 coding sequence is TGTGCCACCAGACAGGACTACAATGAGCAGTTCTTC. It yields the protein CATRQDYNEQFF.

The gene calls are TRBV5-5 and TRBJ2-7; the D is unclear. In germline, CDR1 is SGHKS, CDR2 YYEKEE (reference sequence). The CDR3 totals 11 residues. Trimming left V 6 bases short and J 2 bases short, with 6 bases between. In DNA form, the CDR3 reads TGTGCCAGCACCCCGACCTACGAGCAGTACTTC. This translates into CASTPTYEQYF. The variable domain in full, with the rest retrieved from reference TRBV5-5 and TRBJ2-7, is DAGVTQSPTHLIKTRGQQVTLRCSPISGHKSVSWYQQVLGQGPQFIFQYYEKEERGRGNFPDRFSARQFPNYSSELNVNALLLGDSALYLCASTPTYEQYFGPGTRLTVT.

The gene calls are TRBV7-9 and TRBJ1-2; D gene ambiguous. The CDR3 extends over 15 amino acids. Deletions cut 6 bases from V and 2 bases from J, with 16 bases between. Germline CDR1 reads SEHNR; CDR2 reads FQNEAQ (reference sequence). The CDR3 DNA reads TGTGCCAGCAGGCCAAGGACTGAACAGAACTATGGCTACACCTTC. It is translated as CASRPRTEQNYGYTF.

This chain joins TRBV7-6 and TRBJ2-1; D possibly corresponds to TRBD1 (6 bases). Trimming took 0 bases from V and 1 from J, leaving 10 bases between them. The CDR3 is made up of 16 amino acids. Looked up from germline, CDR1 is SGHVS and CDR2 is FNYEAQ. The CDR3 coding sequence is TGTGCCAGCAGCTTAGCGGGGGCGCCTTCCTACAATGAGCAGTTCTTC. Translating gives CASSLAGAPSYNEQFF. Complete variable domain (other parts from reference TRBV7-6 and TRBJ2-1): GAGVSQSPRYKVTKRGQDVALRCDPISGHVSLYWYRQALGQGPEFLTYFNYEAQQDKSGLPNDRFSAERPEGSISTLTIQRTEQRDSAMYRCASSLAGAPSYNEQFFGPGTRLTVL.

There are a few counts of this clone. This chain links TRBV19 with TRBJ1-5, with TRBD1 identical over 8 bases. This CDR3 spans 16 amino acids. Germline CDR1 reads LNHDA; CDR2 reads SQIVND (reference sequence). The trim removed 3 bases at V and 2 bases at J, leaving 6 bases unmatched. The CDR3 region is CASSMDRVDGNQPQHF. In DNA form, the CDR3 reads TGTGCCAGTAGTATGGACAGGGTGGACGGCAATCAGCCCCAGCATTTT.

This chain uses TRBV4-2 with TRBJ2-7; perhaps TRBD2 as D (6 bases). Per germline, CDR1 LGHNA and CDR2 YNFKEQ. V lost 1 base to trimming and J lost 0 bases, with 10 bases between them. CDR3 length: 15 amino acids. This CDR3 reads CASSQGLGYSYEQYF. The CDR3 DNA reads as TGTGCCAGCAGCCAAGGACTAGGCTACTCCTACGAGCAGTACTTC.

The chain is built from TRBV6-1 and TRBJ2-5; TRBD1 agrees at 10 bases. Germline V CDR1 and CDR2: MNHNS, SASEGT. J gave up 10 bases and V 4 bases, and 12 bases lay outside the gene matches. The CDR3 length is 15 residues. CDR3 amino acids: CASSARQGAETNQYF. CDR3 in DNA: TGTGCCAGCAGTGCCAGACAGGGGGCAGAGACGAACCAGTACTTC.

The rearrangement links TRBV6-5 to TRBJ2-4; TRBD2 agrees at 7 bases. The CDR3 is 14 amino acids. CDR1 is MNHEY, CDR2 SVGAGI, per germline. V lost 4 bases, J lost 6 bases, and 6 bases stayed unmatched. The CDR3 loop reads CASSSRELLNIQYF. The CDR3 nucleotides read TGTGCCAGCAGTTCGCGGGAGCTACTAAACATTCAGTACTTC.

The chain has TRBV10-2 and TRBJ2-4; TRBD1 or TRBD2 may be the D gene (6 bases each). Trimming took off 10 bases at V and 7 bases at J, with 23 bases between the two ends. The CDR3 runs to 15 residues. Germline CDR1 and CDR2: WSHSY and SAAADI. In DNA form, the CDR3 reads TGCGCCACCAGCGCCTTTAGGGGGGCTCTTAACATTCAGTACTTC. Translating gives CATSAFRGALNIQYF.

This clone was seen a few times. The rearrangement uses TRBV11-3 and TRBJ2-5, with 7 positions matching TRBD2. The CDR3 length is 13 residues. V lost 4 bases to trimming and J lost 5 bases; unmatched junction nucleotides: 4. The germline V gene encodes CDR1 SGHNT and CDR2 YENEEA. The CDR3 DNA reads as TGTGCCAGCAGCTCCGGACTAGATGAGACCCAGTACTTC. Protein: CASSSGLDETQYF.

This chain joins TRBV7-3 and TRBJ2-7; 12 bases match TRBD1. The CDR3 consists of 15 residues. Losses at the gene ends were 5 bases for V and 4 bases for J; bases not matched to a gene: 6. Germline CDR1 SGHTA, CDR2 FQGTGA. CDR3 sequence: CASSTGQGAQYEQYF. The CDR3 DNA reads TGTGCCAGCAGCACGGGACAGGGGGCGCAGTACGAGCAGTACTTC.

This rearrangement joins TRBV30 to TRBJ2-7; 9 nucleotides line up with TRBD1. CDR3 size: 15 residues. The V gene's germline CDR1 is GTSNPN and CDR2 SVGIG (reference sequence). The V gene end was trimmed by 1 base and the J gene end by 0 bases; junction bases not matched to a gene: 4. The CDR3 region is CAWSAPGQGSYEQYF. The CDR3 nucleotides are TGTGCCTGGAGTGCTCCGGGACAGGGCTCCTACGAGCAGTACTTC.

The rearrangement links TRBV11-1 to TRBJ2-5, with D unclear. Germline V gene lookup returns CDR1 SGHAT and CDR2 FQDESV (reference sequence). The CDR3 sequence is 12 residues long. Trimming pared 5 bases from V and 0 bases from J, leaving 4 bases between. The CDR3 DNA is TGTGCCAGCAGCGACTACCAAGAGACCCAGTACTTC. Amino acids: CASSDYQETQYF.

The chain is built from TRBV19 and TRBJ1-5, with 7 bases that match TRBD1. V trimming: 3 bases; J trimming: 5 bases; junction bases outside the gene matches: 4. CDR1 LNHDA and CDR2 SQIVND come from the germline V gene (reference sequence). This CDR3 spans 14 amino acids. CDR3 in DNA: TGTGCCAGTAGTATGCGACAGGGCTATCAGCCCCAGCATTTT. Translated, it gives CASSMRQGYQPQHF.

This chain connects TRBV5-1 to TRBJ2-3, with D possibly matching TRBD1 (7 bases). Germline V gives CDR1 SGHRS, CDR2 YFSETQ. The CDR3 extends over 15 amino acids. Trimming took 10 bases from V and 1 from J, leaving 19 bases between them. In nucleotides, the CDR3 is TGCGCCGGACTATCAGGGGGTCTGCGCACAGATACGCAGTATTTT. As protein: CAGLSGGLRTDTQYF. The variable domain in full, completed from reference TRBV5-1 and TRBJ2-3, reads KAGVTQTPRYLIKTRGQQVTLSCSPISGHRSVSWYQQTPGQGLQFLFEYFSETQRNKGNFPGRFSGRQFSNSRSEMNVSTLELGDSALYLCAGLSGGLRTDTQYFGPGTRLTVL.

The V gene is TRBV7-2, the J gene TRBJ2-1; possible D gene TRBD2, 5 bases. This CDR3 has 14 amino acids. Deletions cut 5 bases from V and 7 bases from J, with 15 bases between. Germline loops: CDR1 SGHTA, CDR2 FQGNSA. Written as DNA, the CDR3 is TGTGCCAGCAGCCTAAAGAGGGTATGGAATGAGCAGTTCTTC. This sequence encodes CASSLKRVWNEQFF.

The J gene is TRBJ2-7, the V gene TRBV4-1, with 7 positions matching TRBD2. This CDR3 spans 13 amino acids. V shed 5 bases and J 4 bases; nucleotides not matched to a gene: 5. Germline lookup yields CDR1 MGHRA and CDR2 YSYEKL. CDR3 bases: TGCGCCAGCAGCACCGGGACTAATTACGAGCAGTACTTC. Its protein is CASSTGTNYEQYF.

This clone was counted only a few times. This rearrangement joins TRBV28 to TRBJ2-7, with 7 positions matching TRBD1. The germline CDR1 and CDR2 sequences are MDHEN and SYDVKM. V gave up 11 bases and J gave up 7 bases; unmatched junction bases: 14. This CDR3 is built from 13 residues. The CDR3 here is CAAAPDRPWEQYF. CDR3 DNA sequence: TGTGCCGCGGCCCCGGACAGGCCTTGGGAGCAGTACTTC.

The chain joins TRBV25-1 to TRBJ2-1; 7 bases agree with TRBD1. The V gene end was trimmed by 8 bases and the J gene end by 2 bases; junction bases not matched to a gene: 9. The germline gives CDR1 MGHDK, CDR2 SYGVNS. This CDR3 comprises 15 residues. In DNA form, the CDR3 reads TGTGCCAGCGCCCTGGGGGACAGAGCCTACAATGAGCAGTTCTTC. Its protein is CASALGDRAYNEQFF.

J is TRBJ1-1 and V is TRBV11-2; no clear D. The CDR3 contains 12 residues. Germline CDR1 is SGHAT and CDR2 is FQNNGV. Between the trimmed V and J ends, which lost 1 base and 5 bases, there was a span of 5 bases. CDR3: CASSLVRTEAFF. As DNA, the CDR3 is TGTGCCAGCAGCTTAGTGAGGACTGAAGCTTTCTTT.

The chain links TRBV18 to TRBJ2-7; 9 nucleotides line up with TRBD1. Germline V gene data show CDR1 as KGHSH and CDR2 as LQKENI. Germline trimming cut 0 bases from V and 3 bases from J; bases unmatched to any gene: 6. The CDR3 length is 16 residues. DNA for the CDR3: TGTGCCAGCTCACCACCGGGTGGACAGGGGTTCTACGAGCAGTACTTC. Translating it yields CASSPPGGQGFYEQYF. Full variable domain (rest looked up from reference TRBV18 and TRBJ2-7): NAGVMQNPRHLVRRRGQEARLRCSPMKGHSHVYWYRQLPEEGLKFMVYLQKENIIDESGMPKERFSAEFPKEGPSILRIQQVVRGDSAAYFCASSPPGGQGFYEQYFGPGTRLTVT.